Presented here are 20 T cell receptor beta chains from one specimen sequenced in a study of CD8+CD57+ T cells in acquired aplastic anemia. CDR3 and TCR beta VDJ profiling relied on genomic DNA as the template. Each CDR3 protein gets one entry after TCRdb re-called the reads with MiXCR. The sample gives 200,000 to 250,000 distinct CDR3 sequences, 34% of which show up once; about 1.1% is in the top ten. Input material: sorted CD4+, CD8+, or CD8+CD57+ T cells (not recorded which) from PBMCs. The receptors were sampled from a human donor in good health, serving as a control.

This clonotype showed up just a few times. The CDR3 loop reads CASSVASSANYGYTF. The CDR3 DNA follows: TGTGCCAGCAGTGTCGCCTCCAGCGCTAACTATGGCTACACCTTC. The genes are TRBV6-1 and TRBJ1-2; D is uncertain. Germline V lookup: CDR1 MNHNS, CDR2 SASEGT. The CDR3 contains 15 residues. Between the trimmed V and J ends, which lost 4 bases and 0 bases, there was a span of 12 bases.

CDR3: CATSGLDRDPPGELFF. The CDR3 coding sequence is TGTGCCACCAGTGGCCTCGACAGGGACCCTCCCGGGGAGCTGTTTTTT. The chain is built from TRBV24-1 and TRBJ2-2; 7 nucleotides match TRBD1. This CDR3 spans 16 amino acids. CDR1 KGHDR and CDR2 SFDVKD come from the germline V gene. V gave up 5 bases and J gave up 6 bases; unmatched junction bases: 11.

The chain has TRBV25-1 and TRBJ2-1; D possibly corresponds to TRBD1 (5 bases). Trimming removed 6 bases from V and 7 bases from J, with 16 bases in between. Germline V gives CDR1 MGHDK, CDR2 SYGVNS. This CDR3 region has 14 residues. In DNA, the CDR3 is TGTGCCAGCAGCTGGGATAGGGGCGGTAATGAGCAGTTCTTC. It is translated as CASSWDRGGNEQFF.

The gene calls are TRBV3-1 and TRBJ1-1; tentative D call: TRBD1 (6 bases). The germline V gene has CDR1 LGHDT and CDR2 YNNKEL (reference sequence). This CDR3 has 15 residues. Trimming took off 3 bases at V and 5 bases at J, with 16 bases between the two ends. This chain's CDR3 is CASSQYQGKATEAFF. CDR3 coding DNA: TGTGCCAGCAGCCAGTATCAGGGGAAGGCGACTGAAGCTTTCTTT. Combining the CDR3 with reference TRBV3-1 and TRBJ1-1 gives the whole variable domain DTAVSQTPKYLVTQMGNDKSIKCEQNLGHDTMYWYKQDSKKFLKIMFSYNNKELIINETVPNRFSPKSPDKAHLNLHINSLELGDSAVYFCASSQYQGKATEAFFGQGTRLTVV.

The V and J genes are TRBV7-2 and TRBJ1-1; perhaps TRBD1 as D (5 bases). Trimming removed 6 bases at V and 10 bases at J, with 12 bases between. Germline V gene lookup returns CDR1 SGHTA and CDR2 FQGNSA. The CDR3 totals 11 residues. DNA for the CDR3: TGTGCCAGCAGGTACGGGGGACCAGCTTTCTTT. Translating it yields CASRYGGPAFF.

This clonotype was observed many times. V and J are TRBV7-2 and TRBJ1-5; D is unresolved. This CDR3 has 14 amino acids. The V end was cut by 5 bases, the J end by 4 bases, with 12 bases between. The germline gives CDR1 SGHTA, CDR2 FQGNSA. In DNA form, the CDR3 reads TGTGCCAGCAGCGCGCTCGTCATGAATCAGCCCCAGCATTTT. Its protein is CASSALVMNQPQHF.

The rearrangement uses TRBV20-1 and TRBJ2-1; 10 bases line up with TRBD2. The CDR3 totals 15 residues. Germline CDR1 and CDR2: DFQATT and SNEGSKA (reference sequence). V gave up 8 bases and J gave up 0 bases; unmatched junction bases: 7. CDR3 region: CSQATSGISYNEQFF. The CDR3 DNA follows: TGCAGTCAGGCCACTAGCGGGATCTCCTACAATGAGCAGTTCTTC.

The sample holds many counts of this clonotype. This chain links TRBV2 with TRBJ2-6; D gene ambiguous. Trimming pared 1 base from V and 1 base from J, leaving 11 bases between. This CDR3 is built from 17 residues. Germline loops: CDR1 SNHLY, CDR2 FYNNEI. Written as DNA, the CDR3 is TGTGCCAGCAGTGAAGACCTGTTGGGTTCTGGGGCCAACGTCCTGACTTTC. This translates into CASSEDLLGSGANVLTF.

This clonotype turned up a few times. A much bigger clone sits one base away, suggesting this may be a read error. CDR3 amino acids: CASSLGPYKEQHF. Here the CDR3 DNA reads TGTGCCAGCAGCTTAGGACCCTATAAGGAGCAGCACTTC. The gene calls are TRBV7-2 and TRBJ2-7; D is uncertain. This CDR3 has 13 residues. The V gene's germline CDR1 is SGHTA and CDR2 FQGNSA. Looking up the rest from reference TRBV7-2 and TRBJ2-7 gives the full variable domain: GAGVSQSPSNKVTEKGKDVELRCDPISGHTALYWYRQSLGQGLEFLIYFQGNSAPDKSGLPSDRFSAERTGGSVSTLTIQRTQQEDSAVYLCASSLGPYKEQHFGPGTRLTVT.

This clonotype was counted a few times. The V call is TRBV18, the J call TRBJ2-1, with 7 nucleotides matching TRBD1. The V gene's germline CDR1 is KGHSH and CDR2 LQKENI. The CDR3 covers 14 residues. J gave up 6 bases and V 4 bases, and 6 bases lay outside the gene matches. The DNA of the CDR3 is TGTGCCAGCTCACTGGGACAGCAATCCAATGAGCAGTTCTTC. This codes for CASSLGQQSNEQFF.

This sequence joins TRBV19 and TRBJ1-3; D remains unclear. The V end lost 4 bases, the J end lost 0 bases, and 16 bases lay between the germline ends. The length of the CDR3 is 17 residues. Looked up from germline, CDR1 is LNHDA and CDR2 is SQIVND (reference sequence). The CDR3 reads CASSTVRDPSSGNTIYF. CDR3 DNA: TGTGCCAGTAGTACAGTCCGGGATCCAAGCTCTGGAAACACCATATATTTT.

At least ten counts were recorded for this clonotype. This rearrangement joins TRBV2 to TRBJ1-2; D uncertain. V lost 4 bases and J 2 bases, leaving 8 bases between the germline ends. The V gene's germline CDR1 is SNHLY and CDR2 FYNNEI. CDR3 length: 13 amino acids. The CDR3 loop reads CASSVVGNYGYTF. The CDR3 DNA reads TGTGCCAGCAGTGTAGTCGGGAACTATGGCTACACCTTC.

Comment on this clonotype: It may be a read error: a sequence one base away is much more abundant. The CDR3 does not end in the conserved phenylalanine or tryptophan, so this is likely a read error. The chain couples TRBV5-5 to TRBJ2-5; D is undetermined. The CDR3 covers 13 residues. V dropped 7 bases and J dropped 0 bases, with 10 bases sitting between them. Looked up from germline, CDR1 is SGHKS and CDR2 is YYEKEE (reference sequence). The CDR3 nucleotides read TGTGCCAGCGGAATTCAGCACCAAGAGACCCAGTACTCC. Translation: CASGIQHQETQYS.

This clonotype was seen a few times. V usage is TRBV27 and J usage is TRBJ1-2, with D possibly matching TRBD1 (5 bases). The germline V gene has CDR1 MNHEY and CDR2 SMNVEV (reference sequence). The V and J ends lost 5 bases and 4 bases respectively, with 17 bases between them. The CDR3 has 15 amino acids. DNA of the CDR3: TGTGCCAGCAGTCGGTTAGGCGGGGGAACCTATGGCTACACCTTC. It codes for CASSRLGGGTYGYTF.

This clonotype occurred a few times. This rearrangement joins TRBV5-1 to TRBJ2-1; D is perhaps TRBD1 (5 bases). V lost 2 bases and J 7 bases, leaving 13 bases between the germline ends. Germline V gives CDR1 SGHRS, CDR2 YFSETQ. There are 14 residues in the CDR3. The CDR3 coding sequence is TGCGCCAGCAGCTTTGGGGAAAAGGGGAATGAGCAGTTCTTC. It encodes CASSFGEKGNEQFF.

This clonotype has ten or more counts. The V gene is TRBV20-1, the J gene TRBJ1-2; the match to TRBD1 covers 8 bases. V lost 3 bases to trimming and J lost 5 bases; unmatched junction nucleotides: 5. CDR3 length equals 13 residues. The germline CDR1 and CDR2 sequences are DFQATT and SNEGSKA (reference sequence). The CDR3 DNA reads TGCAGTGCTAGCCGAGACAGGGGATATGGCTACACCTTC. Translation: CSASRDRGYGYTF.

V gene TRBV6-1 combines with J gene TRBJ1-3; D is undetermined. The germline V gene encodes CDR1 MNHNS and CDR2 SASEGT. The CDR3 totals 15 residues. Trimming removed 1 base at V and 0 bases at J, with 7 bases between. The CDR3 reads CASSEGSFSGNTIYF. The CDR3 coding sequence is TGTGCCAGCAGTGAAGGCAGCTTCTCTGGAAACACCATATATTTT.

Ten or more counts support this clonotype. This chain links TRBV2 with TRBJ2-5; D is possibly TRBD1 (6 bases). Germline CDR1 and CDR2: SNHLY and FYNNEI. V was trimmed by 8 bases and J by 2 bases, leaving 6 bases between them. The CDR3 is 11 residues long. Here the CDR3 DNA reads TGTGCCAGCGGGACACAAGAGACCCAGTACTTC. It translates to CASGTQETQYF. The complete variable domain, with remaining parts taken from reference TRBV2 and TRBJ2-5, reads EPEVTQTPSHQVTQMGQEVILRCVPISNHLYFYWYRQILGQKVEFLVSFYNNEISEKSEIFDDQFSVERPDGSNFTLKIRSTKLEDSAMYFCASGTQETQYFGPGTRLLVL.

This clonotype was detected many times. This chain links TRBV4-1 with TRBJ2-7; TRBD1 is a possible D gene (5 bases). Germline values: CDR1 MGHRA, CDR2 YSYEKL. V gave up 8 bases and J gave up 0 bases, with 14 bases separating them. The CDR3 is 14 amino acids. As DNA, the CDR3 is TGCGCCAGCGGGTACAGGTATTCCTCCTACGAGCAGTACTTC. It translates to CASGYRYSSYEQYF.

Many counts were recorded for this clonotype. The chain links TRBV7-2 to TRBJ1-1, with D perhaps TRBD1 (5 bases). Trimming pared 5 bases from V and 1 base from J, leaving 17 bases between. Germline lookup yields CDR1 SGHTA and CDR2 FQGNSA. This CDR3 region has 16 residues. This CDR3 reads CASSTNPGRTNTEAFF. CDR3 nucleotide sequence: TGTGCCAGCAGCACGAATCCGGGACGTACGAACACTGAAGCTTTCTTT.